The 2 T cell receptor beta chains reported below all come from one sample, sequenced in a study of cytotoxic CD8 clonotypes in ibrutinib-treated CLL. The data were produced by immunoSEQ multiplex PCR, yet TCRdb's version contains in-frame clones alone and is incomplete. The table lists some 76,000 clones, over 65% of them singletons, with about 40% in the top ten. The sample was PBMCs, taken after 24 months of ibrutinib treatment. The receptors here all came from a human donor with chronic lymphocytic leukemia.

In the case of this clone: Other DNA sequences in this sample translate to the same CDR3. V usage is TRBV6-6 and J usage is TRBJ2-7, with 9 bases matching TRBD1. CDR3 size: 14 residues. The trim removed 0 bases at V and 4 bases at J, leaving 1 base unmatched. Germline loops: CDR1 MNHNY, CDR2 SVGAGI (reference sequence). CDR3 coding DNA: TGTGCCAGCAGTTACTCGACAGGGGGTTACGAGCAGTACTTC. As protein: CASSYSTGGYEQYF.

The chain uses TRBV6-1 and TRBJ1-3; D not resolved. V lost 5 bases and J lost 4, with 6 bases in between. This CDR3 region has 12 residues. Per germline, CDR1 MNHNS and CDR2 SASEGT. CDR3 in DNA: TGTGCCAGCAGTCAGCGGGGAAACACCATATATTTT. Translation gives CASSQRGNTIYF.